Following are 29 T cell receptor beta chains from one sample sequenced in a study of identical twins. MiXCR, applied by TCRdb to the 5' RACE reads, yields one record per CDR3 protein. This sample has fewer than 350,000 distinct CDR3 sequences, with about 8.1% found just once. The sample was also reused in another study, on yellow fever vaccine responses in identical twins.

Sequencing used memory (CD45RO+) T cells sorted from blood. The origin of the receptors is a woman under 30 in good health.

This clonotype was recorded many times. This chain connects TRBV5-1 to TRBJ2-2; 9 bases align to TRBD2. CDR1 is SGHRS, CDR2 YFSETQ, per germline. The CDR3 runs to 18 residues. Germline trimming cut 1 base from V and 0 bases from J; bases unmatched to any gene: 7. This chain's CDR3 is CASSLTQREVANTGELFF. The CDR3, as DNA: TGCGCCAGCAGCTTGACCCAGCGGGAGGTGGCGAACACCGGGGAGCTGTTTTTT.

The chain has TRBV5-4 and TRBJ1-6, with D perhaps TRBD1 (6 bases). V lost 4 bases and J 10 bases, leaving 9 bases between the germline ends. The CDR3 has 12 residues. Germline V gives CDR1 SGHNT, CDR2 YYREEE (reference sequence). The CDR3 here is CASSRTDSPLHF. The DNA of the CDR3 is TGTGCCAGCAGCCGGACAGACTCACCCCTCCACTTT.

The chain is built from TRBV12-3 or TRBV12-4 and TRBJ2-3; D is unclear. This CDR3 is 15 amino acids long. The ends were cut back, 6 bases at V and 1 base at J, with 14 bases in the middle. The CDR3 nucleotides are TGTGCCAGCAGCAGAGTGTCGGTACGCACAGATACGCAGTATTTT. It encodes CASSRVSVRTDTQYF.

The chain has TRBV28 and TRBJ1-2; TRBD1 agrees at 11 bases. CDR1 is MDHEN, CDR2 SYDVKM, per germline. The V gene end was trimmed by 10 bases and the J gene end by 7 bases; junction bases not matched to a gene: 5. CDR3 length: 12 residues. The CDR3 DNA reads as TGTGCCATCCGGACAGGGGGCGTTGGCTACACCTTC. Protein product: CAIRTGGVGYTF.

This clonotype was detected many times. The chain links TRBV5-1 to TRBJ2-7, with TRBD2 identical over 13 bases. Germline CDR1 is SGHRS and CDR2 is YFSETQ. Unmatched junction bases numbered 2, after V lost 7 bases and J lost 4 bases. This CDR3 is 13 amino acids long. CDR3 in DNA: TGCGCCAGCCGGACTAGCGGGAGTTACGAGCAGTACTTC. Translation gives CASRTSGSYEQYF. Full variable domain (missing parts from reference TRBV5-1 and TRBJ2-7): KAGVTQTPRYLIKTRGQQVTLSCSPISGHRSVSWYQQTPGQGLQFLFEYFSETQRNKGNFPGRFSGRQFSNSRSEMNVSTLELGDSALYLCASRTSGSYEQYFGPGTRLTVT.

This clonotype occurred a few times. The V gene is TRBV9, the J gene TRBJ2-7; TRBD1 matches at 7 bases. The V and J ends lost 0 bases and 6 bases, in that order; junction bases with no gene match: 6. This CDR3 is built from 14 residues. The germline V gene encodes CDR1 SGDLS and CDR2 YYNGEE. CDR3 sequence reads: CASSVGSGGGEQYV. The CDR3, as DNA: TGTGCCAGCAGCGTAGGGTCAGGGGGTGGCGAGCAGTACGTC.

This clonotype has only a few counts. The rearrangement joins TRBV20-1 to TRBJ2-1; TRBD2 agrees at 8 bases. The germline V gene has CDR1 DFQATT and CDR2 SNEGSKA (reference sequence). With V trimmed by 6 bases and J by 8 bases, 15 bases remained unmatched. The CDR3 extends over 15 amino acids. This CDR3 is CSASGGSGRGDEQFF. DNA of the CDR3: TGCAGTGCCAGTGGTGGGAGCGGGAGAGGCGATGAGCAGTTCTTC.

The rearrangement uses TRBV19 and TRBJ1-1; no clear D. This CDR3 has 17 amino acids. CDR1 and CDR2 (germline): LNHDA, SQIVND (reference sequence). With 7 bases removed from V and 2 bases from J, the gap between germline ends came to 23 bases. CDR3 in amino acids: CASIPSQMVAKNTEAFF. CDR3 bases: TGTGCCAGTATCCCGTCACAGATGGTTGCCAAAAACACTGAAGCTTTCTTT.

The rearrangement links TRBV20-1 to TRBJ2-1; weak D call: TRBD2 (5 bases). In germline, CDR1 is DFQATT, CDR2 SNEGSKA (reference sequence). V dropped 3 bases and J dropped 10 bases, with 7 bases sitting between them. The CDR3 runs to 10 residues. CDR3 nucleotide sequence: TGCAGTGCTAGCGACTACGAGCAGTTCTTC. This translates into CSASDYEQFF.

The chain recombines TRBV15 with TRBJ2-1; D unclear. V gave up 0 bases and J gave up 0 bases, with 6 bases separating them. CDR3 size: 15 residues. CDR1 and CDR2 from the germline V gene are LNHNV and YYDKDF (reference sequence). The CDR3 loop is CATSREASSYNEQFF. For the CDR3, the DNA is TGTGCCACCAGCAGAGAGGCTAGCTCCTACAATGAGCAGTTCTTC.

The chain carries TRBV25-1 and TRBJ2-7; a weak D match, TRBD1 (5 bases). CDR1 MGHDK and CDR2 SYGVNS come from the germline V gene. Trimming pared 5 bases from V and 5 bases from J, leaving 13 bases between. This CDR3 is built from 13 residues. CDR3 residues: CASSNPSRDEQYF. In nucleotides, the CDR3 is TGTGCCAGCAGTAACCCTTCCAGGGACGAGCAGTACTTC.

This clonotype was seen ten or more times. The chain couples TRBV10-3 to TRBJ2-2; the match to TRBD1 covers 9 bases. The CDR3 contains 14 residues. The V segment lost 7 bases and the J segment 6 bases; nucleotides outside the gene matches: 6. Per the germline V gene, CDR1 is ENHRY and CDR2 is SYGVKD. The DNA for the CDR3 is TGTGCCATCACCCGGACAGGGGAGTCCGGGGAGCTGTTTTTT. Its translation: CAITRTGESGELFF.

V and J are TRBV20-1 and TRBJ2-1, with D possibly TRBD2 on 5 matching bases. Germline CDR1 reads DFQATT; CDR2 reads SNEGSKA (reference sequence). V lost 6 bases, J lost 8 bases, and 14 bases lay in between. This CDR3 is 12 amino acids long. The CDR3 spells CSAEGRRDEQFF. CDR3 DNA: TGCAGTGCCGAGGGCCGAAGGGATGAGCAGTTCTTC.

The V gene is TRBV28, the J gene TRBJ2-5, with TRBD2 matching 13 bases. The germline V gene encodes CDR1 MDHEN and CDR2 SYDVKM. The CDR3 is 15 amino acids. Germline trimming cut 5 bases from V and 3 bases from J; bases unmatched to any gene: 3. CDR3 loop: CASSTSGGAKETQYF. In DNA, the CDR3 is TGTGCCAGCAGTACTAGCGGGGGGGCGAAAGAGACCCAGTACTTC.

This clonotype has only a few counts. This chain joins TRBV7-8 and TRBJ2-1; TRBD2 aligns across 14 bases. CDR1 and CDR2 (germline): SGHVS, FQNEAQ. Unmatched junction bases numbered 11, after V lost 2 bases and J lost 5 bases. This CDR3 contains 19 residues. The CDR3: CASSLQTSGRAAINNEQFF. In DNA form, the CDR3 reads TGTGCCAGCAGCTTACAGACTAGCGGGAGGGCTGCGATTAACAATGAGCAGTTCTTC.

This clonotype was seen many times. The chain employs TRBV5-1 and TRBJ2-1; tentative D call: TRBD1 (6 bases). This CDR3 contains 16 residues. Looked up from germline, CDR1 is SGHRS and CDR2 is YFSETQ. V was pared by 0 bases and J by 2 bases, with 12 bases between. This chain's CDR3 is CASSLGLQGTYNEQFF. CDR3 DNA: TGCGCCAGCAGCTTGGGGTTACAGGGTACCTACAATGAGCAGTTCTTC.

This clonotype has ten or more counts. This chain uses TRBV5-6 with TRBJ2-2; TRBD2 might be the D (6 bases). Looked up from germline, CDR1 is SGHDT and CDR2 is YYEEEE. V gave up 4 bases and J gave up 2 bases, with 9 bases separating them. The CDR3 has 14 residues. The CDR3 DNA sequence: TGTGCCAGCAGCCGGGACTTAAACACCGGGGAGCTGTTTTTT. Encoded protein: CASSRDLNTGELFF.

This clonotype was counted at least ten times. V gene TRBV28 combines with J gene TRBJ2-1; 11 positions match TRBD2. This CDR3 contains 17 residues. After removal of 5 bases from V and 3 bases from J, the junction contained 9 bases not matched to a gene. Germline V gene data show CDR1 as MDHEN and CDR2 as SYDVKM. The CDR3 sequence is CASSTISSGRFYNEQFF. The CDR3 DNA reads as TGTGCCAGCAGTACAATCTCTAGCGGGAGGTTCTACAATGAGCAGTTCTTC.

The sample holds many counts of this clonotype. This sequence joins TRBV18 and TRBJ1-3; D is uncertain. The CDR3 covers 15 residues. CDR1 is KGHSH and CDR2 is LQKENI in the germline V gene. The V end lost 4 bases, the J end lost 0 bases, and 10 bases lay between the germline ends. CDR3 region: CASSLGGSSGNTIYF. In DNA, the CDR3 is TGTGCCAGCTCACTGGGTGGGAGCTCTGGAAACACCATATATTTT.

This clonotype came up a few times. The chain couples TRBV28 to TRBJ2-7, with 7 bases lining up with TRBD1. CDR1 MDHEN and CDR2 SYDVKM come from the germline V gene. The CDR3 is 14 amino acids. Unmatched junction bases numbered 4, after V lost 3 bases and J lost 2 bases. DNA for the CDR3: TGTGCCAGCAGTTTCCACAGGGGACCCTACGAGCAGTACGTC. It specifies CASSFHRGPYEQYV.

V and J are TRBV14 and TRBJ1-2; perhaps TRBD1 as D (5 bases). The CDR3 consists of 14 residues. CDR1 is SGHDN and CDR2 is FVKESK in the germline V gene. Trimming pared 1 base from V and 13 bases from J, leaving 19 bases between. CDR3: CASSQGRQGMAVTF. CDR3 nucleotide sequence: TGTGCCAGCAGCCAAGGACGTCAGGGAATGGCGGTCACCTTC.

This clonotype was recorded a few times. The gene calls are TRBV20-1 and TRBJ1-4; 9 bases are shared with TRBD1. CDR3 size: 13 residues. V dropped 6 bases and J dropped 6; count of bases not matched to a gene: 5. In germline, CDR1 is DFQATT, CDR2 SNEGSKA (reference sequence). DNA for the CDR3: TGCAGTGCCCCCGGGACAGGGTATGAAAAACTGTTTTTT. Amino acids: CSAPGTGYEKLFF.

The table lists this clonotype with many counts. The rearrangement joins TRBV29-1 to TRBJ2-7; weak D call: TRBD1 (5 bases). The V end lost 7 bases, the J end lost 7 bases, and 14 bases lay between the germline ends. CDR1 and CDR2 from the germline V gene are SQVTM and ANQGSEA. This CDR3 spans 11 amino acids. CDR3 in DNA: TGCAGCGCAACGTCAGGGCTAGAGCAGTACTTC. Its protein is CSATSGLEQYF.

This clonotype has just a few counts. The V gene is TRBV20-1, the J gene TRBJ2-7; D assignment may be TRBD1 or TRBD2 (6 bases each). The CDR3 extends over 14 amino acids. The V end was cut by 2 bases, the J end by 2 bases, with 13 bases between. Germline V gene sequence: CDR1 DFQATT, CDR2 SNEGSKA (reference sequence). CDR3 loop: CSARSEGGPYEQYF. The CDR3 DNA follows: TGCAGTGCTAGATCGGAGGGGGGCCCCTACGAGCAGTACTTC.

This clonotype was detected only a few times. The J gene is TRBJ2-1, the V gene TRBV2; D call uncertain. The V end lost 5 bases, the J end lost 4 bases, and 9 bases lay between the germline ends. Per germline, CDR1 SNHLY and CDR2 FYNNEI. The CDR3 has 13 residues. The CDR3: CASSYTRYNEQFF. In DNA form, the CDR3 reads TGTGCCAGCAGTTACACCAGATACAATGAGCAGTTCTTC.

In its sample, this clonotype was seen many times. The CDR3 DNA follows: TGCAGCGTCCAGGGACGGGAGACCTACGAGCAGTACTTC. It encodes CSVQGRETYEQYF. The chain joins TRBV29-1 to TRBJ2-7, with a tentative D call TRBD2 (6 bases). The CDR3 contains 13 residues. Between the trimmed V and J ends, which lost 6 bases and 2 bases, there was a span of 14 bases. Germline values: CDR1 SQVTM, CDR2 ANQGSEA.

On this clonotype itself: A single base separates this from a much larger clone, so it may be a read error. The chain employs TRBV20-1 and TRBJ2-1; 13 bases line up with TRBD2. CDR1 DFQATT and CDR2 SNEGSKA come from the germline V gene (reference sequence). The CDR3 consists of 19 residues. The CDR3 sequence: CCARDQGTSGASSYNEQFF. The CDR3 DNA is TGCTGTGCTAGAGATCAGGGGACTAGCGGGGCAAGCTCCTACAATGAGCAGTTCTTC.

The CDR3: CASSMLGADTQYF. The CDR3 bases are TGTGCCAGTAGTATGTTGGGAGCCGATACGCAGTATTTT. The V and J genes are TRBV19 and TRBJ2-3, with D perhaps matching TRBD2 (5 bases). Deletions cut 3 bases from V and 6 bases from J, with 10 bases between. This CDR3 spans 13 amino acids. Germline lookup yields CDR1 LNHDA and CDR2 SQIVND (reference sequence).

This clonotype was observed at least ten times. The CDR3 loop is CASRAPNYGYTF. The DNA of the CDR3 is TGCGCCAGCAGGGCCCCTAACTATGGCTACACCTTC. The chain uses TRBV5-1 and TRBJ1-2; D unresolved. The CDR3 runs to 12 residues. V lost 5 bases, J lost 0 bases, and 5 bases lay in between. Germline CDR1 and CDR2: SGHRS and YFSETQ.